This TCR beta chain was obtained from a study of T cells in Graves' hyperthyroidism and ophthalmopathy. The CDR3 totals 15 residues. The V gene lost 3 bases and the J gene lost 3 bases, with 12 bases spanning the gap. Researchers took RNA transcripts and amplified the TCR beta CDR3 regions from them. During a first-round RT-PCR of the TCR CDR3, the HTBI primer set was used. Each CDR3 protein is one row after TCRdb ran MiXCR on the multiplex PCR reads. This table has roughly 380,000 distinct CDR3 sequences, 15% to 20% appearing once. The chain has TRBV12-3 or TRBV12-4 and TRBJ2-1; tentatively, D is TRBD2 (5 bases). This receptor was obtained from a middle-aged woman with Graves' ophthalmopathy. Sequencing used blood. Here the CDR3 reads CASSLRVGVYNEQFF. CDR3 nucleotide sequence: TGTGCCAGCAGTTTGCGGGTCGGGGTCTACAATGAGCAGTTCTTC.